This TCR beta chain appears in the sequencing data of a study of blood T cell repertoires in COVID-19. Study information: T cells, B-cell-depleted T cells, or PBMCs provided the cDNA or gDNA that served as material.

Residents of approximately 25 US areas, aged about 18 to 89 years, made up the participants. The CDR3 covers 14 residues. The V gene lost 6 bases and the J gene lost 2 bases, with 14 bases spanning the gap. Germline CDR1 reads SGHNT; CDR2 reads YYREEE (reference sequence). Libraries were prepared by immunoSEQ multiplex PCR; TCRdb keeps only in-frame clonotypes and omits some of them. There are approximately 130,000 clones in the sample; over 80% occur only once, and 15% to 20% lies in the top ten. This TCR was sampled from a young man who had recovered from COVID-19. Material: PBMCs or T cells enriched from blood (not recorded which). The chain couples TRBV5-4 to TRBJ1-1, with a possible D match to TRBD1 (6 bases). CDR3 region: CASTRTASNTEAFF. The CDR3, as DNA: TGTGCCAGCACCCGGACAGCTTCAAACACTGAAGCTTTCTTT.